A selection of T cell receptor beta chains follows, all from one sample in a study of blood T cells in healthy people across ages. TCRdb re-derived calls from the 5' RACE reads in MiXCR, one entry per CDR3 protein. The sample consists of fewer than 2 million distinct CDR3 sequences, 35% to 50% of them appearing once. The sample was blood. These receptors were taken from a human donor in good health. Each CDR3 is given with its conserved first and last residue. The D gene is left open where the match is weak.

cdr3_length	v_call	d_call	j_call	cdr3_aa
15	TRBV3-1	TRBD1	TRBJ2-7	CASSQDRGDIYEQYF
15	TRBV4-3	-	TRBJ2-7	CASSLIWTTTYEQYF
15	TRBV5-1	-	TRBJ2-1	CASHNRVDVYDEQFF
14	TRBV20-1	TRBD1	TRBJ2-1	CSARKGTVNNEQFF
13	TRBV9	TRBD2	TRBJ2-1	CASSPHAGGEQFF
13	TRBV20-1	TRBD1	TRBJ1-2	CRDPGQEFNGYTF
13	TRBV5-1	-	TRBJ2-7	CASSIFDSYEQCF
15	TRBV28	-	TRBJ1-4	CGSSLLQGAYEKLFF
15	TRBV20-1	TRBD2	TRBJ2-7	CSARKGGGLSYEQYF
15	TRBV11-3	TRBD1	TRBJ2-5	CASSLAQGQQETQYF
15	TRBV13	-	TRBJ2-7	CASSVTGNFSYEQYF
14	TRBV7-2	TRBD1	TRBJ1-2	CASGSRGGEYGYTF
15	TRBV4-1	-	TRBJ2-3	CASSQDRQFTDTQYF
14	TRBV12-3/TRBV12-4	-	TRBJ2-5	CASSYDHNGETQYF
17	TRBV29-1	TRBD2	TRBJ2-5	CSVANRLTSGGLGEQYF
14	TRBV7-8	-	TRBJ2-5	CASSPRLRQETQYF
20	TRBV11-2	TRBD1	TRBJ2-7	CASSPLGAKANRGNYYEQYF
14	TRBV12-3/TRBV12-4	-	TRBJ2-3	CASRARGRADTQYF
17	TRBV28	TRBD1	TRBJ1-1	CASKEFSLGQHKPGAFF
15	TRBV7-8	-	TRBJ2-7	CASSDLVAASYEQYF
15	TRBV6-1	TRBD1	TRBJ2-3	CASSDRGLSPDTQYF
14	TRBV20-1	-	TRBJ2-1	CSASLGRDYNEQFF
14	TRBV7-9	TRBD1	TRBJ2-7	CASSSPTGAYGQYF
16	TRBV2	-	TRBJ1-5	CASSDAIGGGNQPQHF
16	TRBV7-3	TRBD2	TRBJ2-5	CASSQGSGGAEETQYF
15	TRBV11-3	TRBD1	TRBJ1-5	CASSLDGTGNQPQHF
15	TRBV6-5	TRBD2	TRBJ2-3	CASSPLSGGLDTQYF
13	TRBV25-1	-	TRBJ2-7	CASSEFFAREQYF
16	TRBV5-1	-	TRBJ2-3	CASRAPGDYMTDTQYF
12	TRBV7-2	-	TRBJ2-1	CASSPRWGEQFF
13	TRBV4-3	-	TRBJ2-7	CASSQWAYYEQYF
12	TRBV29-1	-	TRBJ2-7	CSVGDGTYEQYF
14	TRBV6-4	-	TRBJ2-7	CASEDRPPPYEQYF
12	TRBV4-1	-	TRBJ1-1	CASSQFSGRAFF
14	TRBV5-5	-	TRBJ1-2	CASSISPGTFGYTF
15	TRBV7-2	TRBD1	TRBJ1-2	CASSLRTGGDYGYTF